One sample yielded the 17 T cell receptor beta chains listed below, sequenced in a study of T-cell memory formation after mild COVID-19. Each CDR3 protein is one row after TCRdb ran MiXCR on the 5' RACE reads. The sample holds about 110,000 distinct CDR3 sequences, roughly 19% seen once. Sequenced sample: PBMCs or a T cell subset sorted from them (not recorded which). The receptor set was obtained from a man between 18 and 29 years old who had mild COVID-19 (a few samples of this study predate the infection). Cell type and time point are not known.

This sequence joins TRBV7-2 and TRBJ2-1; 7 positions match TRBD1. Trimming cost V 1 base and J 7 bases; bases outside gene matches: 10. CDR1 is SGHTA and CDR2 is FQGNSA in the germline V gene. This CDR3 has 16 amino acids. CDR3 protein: CASSLGGTVPLNEQFF. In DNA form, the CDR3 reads TGTGCCAGCAGCTTAGGGGGGACAGTGCCGCTAAATGAGCAGTTCTTC.

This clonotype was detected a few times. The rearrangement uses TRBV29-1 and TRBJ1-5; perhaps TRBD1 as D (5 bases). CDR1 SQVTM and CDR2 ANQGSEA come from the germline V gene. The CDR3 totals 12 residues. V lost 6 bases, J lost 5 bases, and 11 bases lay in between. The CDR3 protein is CSVRDPDQPQHF. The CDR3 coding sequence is TGCAGCGTCCGGGACCCTGATCAGCCCCAGCATTTT. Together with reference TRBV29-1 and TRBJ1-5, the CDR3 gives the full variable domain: SAVISQKPSRDICQRGTSLTIQCQVDSQVTMMFWYRQQPGQSLTLIATANQGSEATYESGFVIDKFPISRPNLTFSTLTVSNMSPEDSSIYLCSVRDPDQPQHFGDGTRLSIL.

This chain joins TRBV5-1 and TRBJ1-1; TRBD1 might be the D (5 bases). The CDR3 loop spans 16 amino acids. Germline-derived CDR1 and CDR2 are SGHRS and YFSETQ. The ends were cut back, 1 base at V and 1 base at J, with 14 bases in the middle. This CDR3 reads CASSLRGGSSNTEAFF. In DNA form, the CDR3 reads TGCGCCAGCAGCTTGAGGGGCGGCAGTTCGAACACTGAAGCTTTCTTT.

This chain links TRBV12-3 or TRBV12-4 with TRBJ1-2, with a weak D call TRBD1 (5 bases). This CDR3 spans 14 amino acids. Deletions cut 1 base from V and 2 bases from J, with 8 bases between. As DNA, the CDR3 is TGTGCCAGCAGTTTAGGGGGCAACAACTATGGCTACACCTTC. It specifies CASSLGGNNYGYTF.

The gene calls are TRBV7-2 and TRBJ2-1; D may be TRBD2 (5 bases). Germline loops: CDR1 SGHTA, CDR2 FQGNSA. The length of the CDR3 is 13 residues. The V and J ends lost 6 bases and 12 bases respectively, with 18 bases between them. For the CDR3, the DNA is TGTGCCAGCAGGCCGGGGTCGGTAGGGTGGCAGTTCTTC. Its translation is CASRPGSVGWQFF.

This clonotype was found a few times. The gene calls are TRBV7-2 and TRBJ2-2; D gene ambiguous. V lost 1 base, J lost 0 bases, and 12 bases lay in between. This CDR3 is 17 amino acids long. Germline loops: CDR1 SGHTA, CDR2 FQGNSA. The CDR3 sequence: CASSLVVWEANTGELFF. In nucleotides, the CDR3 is TGTGCCAGCAGCTTAGTGGTATGGGAAGCGAACACCGGGGAGCTGTTTTTT.

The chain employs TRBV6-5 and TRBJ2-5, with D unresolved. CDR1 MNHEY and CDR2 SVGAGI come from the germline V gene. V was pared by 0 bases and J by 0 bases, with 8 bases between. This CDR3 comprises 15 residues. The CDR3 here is CASSYSSEHQETQYF. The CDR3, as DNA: TGTGCCAGCAGTTACTCGTCCGAACACCAAGAGACCCAGTACTTC.

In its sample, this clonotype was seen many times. As DNA, the CDR3 is TGTGCCAGCATGGACAGGGCGGACGGCTACACCTTC. Amino acids: CASMDRADGYTF. J is TRBJ1-2 and V is TRBV25-1; 8 positions agree with TRBD1. Trimming cost V 7 bases and J 8 bases; bases outside gene matches: 6. The CDR3 runs 12 residues. Germline CDR1 is MGHDK and CDR2 is SYGVNS.

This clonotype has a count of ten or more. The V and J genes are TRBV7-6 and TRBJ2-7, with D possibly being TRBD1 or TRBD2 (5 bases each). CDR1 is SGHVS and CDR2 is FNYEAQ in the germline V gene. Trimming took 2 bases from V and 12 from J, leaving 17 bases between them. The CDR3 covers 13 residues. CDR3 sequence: CASSLIGETDLYV. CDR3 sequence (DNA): TGTGCCAGCAGCTTAATAGGGGAGACGGATTTGTACGTC.

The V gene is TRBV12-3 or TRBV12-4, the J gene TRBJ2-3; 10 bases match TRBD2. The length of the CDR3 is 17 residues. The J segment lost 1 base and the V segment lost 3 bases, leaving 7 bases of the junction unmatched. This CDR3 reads CASSFPQRGGRTDTQYF. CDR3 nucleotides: TGTGCCAGCAGTTTCCCACAGCGGGGGGGCCGCACAGATACGCAGTATTTT.

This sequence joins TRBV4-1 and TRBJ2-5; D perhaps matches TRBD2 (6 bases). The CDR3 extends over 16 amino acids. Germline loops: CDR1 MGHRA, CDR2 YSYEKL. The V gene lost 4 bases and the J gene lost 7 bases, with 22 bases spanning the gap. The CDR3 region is CASSPRDWEGLATQYF. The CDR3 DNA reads TGCGCCAGCAGCCCCCGGGACTGGGAAGGCTTAGCGACCCAGTACTTC.

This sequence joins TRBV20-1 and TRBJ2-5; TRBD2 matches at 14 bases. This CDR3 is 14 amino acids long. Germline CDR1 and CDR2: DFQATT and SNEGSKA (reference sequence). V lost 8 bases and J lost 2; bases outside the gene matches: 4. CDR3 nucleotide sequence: TGCAGTCCAAGGACTAGCGGGGGGCAAGAGACCCAGTACTTC. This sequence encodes CSPRTSGGQETQYF.

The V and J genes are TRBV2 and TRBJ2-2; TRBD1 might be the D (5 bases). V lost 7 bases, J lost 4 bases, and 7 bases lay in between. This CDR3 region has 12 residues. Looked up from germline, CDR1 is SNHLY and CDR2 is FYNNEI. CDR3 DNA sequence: TGTGCCAGCAACAGGCTCACCGGGGAGCTGTTTTTT. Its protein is CASNRLTGELFF.

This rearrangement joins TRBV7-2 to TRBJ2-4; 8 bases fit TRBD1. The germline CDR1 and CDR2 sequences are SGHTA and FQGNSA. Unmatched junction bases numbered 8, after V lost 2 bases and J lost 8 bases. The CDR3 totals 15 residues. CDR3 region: CASSLFGHRGDIQYF. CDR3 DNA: TGTGCCAGCAGCTTATTCGGGCACAGGGGGGACATTCAGTACTTC.

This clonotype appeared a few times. Written as DNA, the CDR3 is TGCGCCAGCAGCCTGACAGGGTTGGTGAAGTTTCAGCCCCAGCATTTT. Its protein product is CASSLTGLVKFQPQHF. The genes are TRBV5-1 and TRBJ1-5, with 7 positions matching TRBD1. Germline V lookup: CDR1 SGHRS, CDR2 YFSETQ. The CDR3 extends over 16 amino acids. Germline trimming cut 4 bases from V and 6 bases from J; bases unmatched to any gene: 13.

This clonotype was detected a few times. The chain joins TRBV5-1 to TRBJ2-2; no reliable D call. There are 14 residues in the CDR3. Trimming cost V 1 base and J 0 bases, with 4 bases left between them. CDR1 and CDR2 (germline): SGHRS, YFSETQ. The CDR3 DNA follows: TGCGCCAGCAGCTTGACAGCGAACACCGGGGAGCTGTTTTTT. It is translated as CASSLTANTGELFF.

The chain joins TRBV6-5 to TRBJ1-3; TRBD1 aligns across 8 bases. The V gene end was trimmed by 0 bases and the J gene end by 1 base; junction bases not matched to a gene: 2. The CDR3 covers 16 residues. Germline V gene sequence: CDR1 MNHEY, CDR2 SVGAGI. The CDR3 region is CASSYSGQGSGNTIYF. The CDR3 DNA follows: TGTGCCAGCAGTTACTCCGGACAGGGTTCTGGAAACACCATATATTTT.